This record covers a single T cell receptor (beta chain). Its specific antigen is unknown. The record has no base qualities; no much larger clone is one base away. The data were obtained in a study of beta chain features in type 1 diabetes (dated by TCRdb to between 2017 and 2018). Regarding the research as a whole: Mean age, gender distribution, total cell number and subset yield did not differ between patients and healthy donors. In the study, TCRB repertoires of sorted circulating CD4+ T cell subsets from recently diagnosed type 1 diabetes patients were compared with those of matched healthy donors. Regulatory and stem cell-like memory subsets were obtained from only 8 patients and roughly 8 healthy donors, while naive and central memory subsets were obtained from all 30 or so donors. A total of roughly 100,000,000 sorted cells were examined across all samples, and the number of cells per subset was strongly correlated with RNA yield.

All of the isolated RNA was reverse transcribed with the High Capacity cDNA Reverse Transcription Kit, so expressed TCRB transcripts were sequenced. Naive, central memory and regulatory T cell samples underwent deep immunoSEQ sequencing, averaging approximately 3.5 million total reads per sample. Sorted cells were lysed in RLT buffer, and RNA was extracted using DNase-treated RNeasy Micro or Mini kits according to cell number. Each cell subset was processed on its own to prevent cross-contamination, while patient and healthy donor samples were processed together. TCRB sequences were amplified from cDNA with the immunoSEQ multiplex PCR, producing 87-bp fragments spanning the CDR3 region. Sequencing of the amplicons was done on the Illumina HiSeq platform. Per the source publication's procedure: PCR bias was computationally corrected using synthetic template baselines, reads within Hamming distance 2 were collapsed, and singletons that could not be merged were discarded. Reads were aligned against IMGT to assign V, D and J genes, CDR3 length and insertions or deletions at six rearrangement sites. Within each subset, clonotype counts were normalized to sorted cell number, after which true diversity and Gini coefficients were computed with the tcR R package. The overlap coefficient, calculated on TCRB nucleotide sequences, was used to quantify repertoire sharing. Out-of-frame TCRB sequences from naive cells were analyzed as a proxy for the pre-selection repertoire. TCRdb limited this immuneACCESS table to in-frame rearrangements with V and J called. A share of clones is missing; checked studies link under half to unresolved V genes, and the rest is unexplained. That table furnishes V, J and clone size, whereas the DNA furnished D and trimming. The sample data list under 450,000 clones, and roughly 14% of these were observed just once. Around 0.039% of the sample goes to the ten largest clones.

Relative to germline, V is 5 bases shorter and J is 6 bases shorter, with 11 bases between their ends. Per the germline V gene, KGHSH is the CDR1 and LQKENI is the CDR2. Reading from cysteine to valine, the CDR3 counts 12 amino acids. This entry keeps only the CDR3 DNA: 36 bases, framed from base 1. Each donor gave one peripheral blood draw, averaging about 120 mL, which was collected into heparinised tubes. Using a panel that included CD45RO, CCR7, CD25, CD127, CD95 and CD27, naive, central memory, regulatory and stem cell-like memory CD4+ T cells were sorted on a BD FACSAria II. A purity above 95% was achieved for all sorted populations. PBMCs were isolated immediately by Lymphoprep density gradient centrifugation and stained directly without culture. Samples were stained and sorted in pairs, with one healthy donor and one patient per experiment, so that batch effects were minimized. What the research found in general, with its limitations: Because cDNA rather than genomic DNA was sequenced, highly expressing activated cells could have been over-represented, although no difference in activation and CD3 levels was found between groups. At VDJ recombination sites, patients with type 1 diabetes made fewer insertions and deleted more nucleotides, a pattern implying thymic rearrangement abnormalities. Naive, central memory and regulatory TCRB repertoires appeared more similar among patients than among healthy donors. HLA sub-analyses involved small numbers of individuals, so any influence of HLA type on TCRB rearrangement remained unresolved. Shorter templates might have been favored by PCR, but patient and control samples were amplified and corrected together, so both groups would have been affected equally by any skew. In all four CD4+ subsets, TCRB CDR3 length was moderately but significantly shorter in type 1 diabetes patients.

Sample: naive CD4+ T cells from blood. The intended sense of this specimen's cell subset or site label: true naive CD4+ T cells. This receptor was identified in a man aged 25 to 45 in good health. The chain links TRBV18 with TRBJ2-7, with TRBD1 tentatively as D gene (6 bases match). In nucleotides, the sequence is TGTGCCAGCTCAAAACAGGGCTCCGAGCAGTACGTC. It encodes CASSKQGSEQYV.